The entry below describes one T cell receptor (beta chain). Its antigen is unknown. Here immunoSEQ multiplex PCR was the method, and the copy in TCRdb shows in-frame clones only, minus some. The profile shows 92,000 or so clones, roughly 87% of them singletons. The data were taken from a study of T cell responses to AZD1222 COVID-19 vaccine. Study-wide points: Nearly half of spike-specific TCRs reportedly go after variant regions that carry no mutations.

Trimming took 5 bases from V and 4 from J; bases not matched to a gene: 2. CDR1 and CDR2 (germline): SGHRS, YFSETQ. The CDR3 sequence is 12 residues long. The source was peripheral blood, collected on day 0 of AZD1222 vaccination. The V and J genes are TRBV5-1 and TRBJ1-1, with 7 positions matching TRBD1. The origin of this receptor is an adult in good health. CDR3 sequence reads: CASRTGPTEAFF. The CDR3 DNA is TGCGCCAGCAGGACAGGGCCCACTGAAGCTTTCTTT.